This T cell receptor (beta chain) is drawn from a study of metastatic and nonmetastatic thyroid tumors. V was pared by 6 bases and J by 4 bases, with 3 bases between. Germline V CDR1 and CDR2: SGHTA, FQGNSA. CDR3 length: 11 residues. MiXCR was used by TCRdb to re-call the PCR reads. The sample has 25,000 to 35,000 clones, roughly 25% seen once. No patient had received any treatment before thyroid surgery. What was sequenced was blood. V usage is TRBV7-2 and J usage is TRBJ2-2; D is ambiguous. The clonotype was recovered from a female donor with papillary thyroid cancer or a benign thyroid nodule (not recorded which). Some clones in this sample may be carry-over from other donors' samples. The CDR3 coding sequence is TGTGCCAGCAGGTTCACCGGGGAGCTGTTTTTT. It yields the protein CASRFTGELFF.